This T cell receptor beta chain is from a study of T cells in Graves' hyperthyroidism and ophthalmopathy (dated by TCRdb to 2018 to 2020). About the study as a whole: Peripheral blood was sampled at the time of initial diagnosis, prior to any treatment. The roughly 91 discovery patients were randomly split 7:3 into training and test sets. After sampling, hyperthyroidism patients received methimazole starting at 30 mg daily, and ophthalmopathy patients received high-dose intravenous methylprednisolone. In about 6 Graves' hyperthyroidism patients, the study also compared T-cell repertoires from thyroid tissue with T-cell repertoires from blood. An independent validation cohort of some 18 hyperthyroidism patients and over 15 patients who later progressed to ophthalmopathy tested prospective prediction of ophthalmopathy. To identify distinguishing TCR V-J signatures, a discovery cohort of around 98 patients was used, comprising 40 to 45 with Graves' ophthalmopathy and around 60 with stable Graves' hyperthyroidism. According to the paper, TCR Vbeta CDR3 sequencing was carried out on approximately 140 peripheral blood samples, which came from under 50 ophthalmopathy, approximately 78 hyperthyroidism and around 17 progressor patients. The paper as a whole reports these results and caveats: Sample size was not statistically predetermined, and investigators were not blinded to group allocation. Blood samples also contained most of the expanded thyroid clonotypes (frequency above 0.001), which suggests that blood repertoires may reflect thyroid immune responses. In validation, progression to ophthalmopathy was predicted by the model with 65% to 71% sensitivity and roughly 72% specificity, a median of roughly 6 months before onset. Ophthalmopathy was separated from stable hyperthyroidism by a 13 V-J signature model, with roughly 88% sensitivity and roughly 81% specificity obtained in cross-validation and 80%/75% obtained in testing.

Stable Graves' hyperthyroidism was defined as the absence of progression to ophthalmopathy over 18 months of follow-up. Hyperthyroidism patients were newly diagnosed, had a disease duration of under 2 months, and were aged 18 to 65 years. The study excluded patients with uncontrolled infections, other autoimmune diseases, pregnancy or lactation. Diagnoses relied on clinical symptoms, serum thyroxine and TRAb, thyroid ultrasound and orbital computed tomography. PBMCs were separated from roughly 10 ml of fresh peripheral blood using Ficoll-Paque density gradient centrifugation. Trizol reagent was used to extract total RNA, and RNA quality was then checked on an Agilent 2100 Bioanalyzer. This clonotype has a count of ten or more. Its recognized antigen is unknown. No clone much larger than this one lies a single base away; base qualities are absent. Amplification of TCR beta CDR3 regions was carried out from RNA transcripts. The first round of RT-PCR for the TCR CDR3 was performed with the HTBI primer set and the Qiagen OneStep RT-PCR kit. Libraries were constructed in a second round of multiplex PCR, after which size selection and purification were carried out. The libraries were sequenced on an Illumina HiSeq2000 using paired-end 100 bp reads. The published analysis was carried out like this. SOAPnuke was used to process the raw data, throwing out any read that contained adapters or uncalled bases, had a mean Phred below 15, or lacked an exact constant-primer or identifier match. High-quality paired reads were merged using COPE v1.2.5, and each unique nucleotide sequence was defined as a clonotype. MiTCR v1.1 was used to align the clonotypes against IMGT TRBV, TRBD and TRBJ reference segments. Analysis was restricted to V-J combinations with a frequency above 0.0001, which covered 98% to 99.2% of repertoires. The TCS score was defined as F50 (clonal expansion) divided by E x V (chaos), with BLOSUM62-based TCRdist calculated between CDR3 peptides within each V-J. Welch's t-statistics and random forest reduced just over 500 V-J features to 13, which were used in a naive Bayes classifier (R e1071). The public reads were reanalyzed by TCRdb: fastp trimming at Q25, MiXCR alignment, in-frame beta chains only. Each record represents a unique CDR3 protein, reported with the most common genes and DNA among its rows. The V and J calls follow TCRdb's processing rather than the paper's. The sample records around 350,000 distinct CDR3 sequences, about 13% of which are singletons. 9.2% of the sample is held by the ten biggest clonotypes.

The germline V gene yields KGHSH for CDR1 and LQKENI for CDR2. For this chain, trimming is 3 bases at the V end and 0 bases at the J end, and the number of junction bases without a gene match is 7. The CDR3 goes from the cysteine to the phenylalanine over 16 residues. Only the CDR3 region is kept as DNA, spanning 48 bases read in frame from base 1. The sequence came from a woman younger than 35 with Graves' hyperthyroidism. Sequencing used blood. The receptor chain draws on TRBV18 and TRBJ1-1; TRBD1 aligns with 7 central bases. The CDR3 reads CASSPRQGFMNTEAFF. The DNA sequence is as follows: TGTGCCAGCTCACCCCGACAGGGATTCATGAACACTGAAGCTTTCTTT.